This is a list of T cell receptor beta chains from one sample in a study of T cells in localized non-small cell lung cancer. Using immunoSEQ multiplex PCR, the repertoire was profiled, and TCRdb retains in-frame clones only, with some absent. The sample consists of 7,000 or so clones, 50% of them appearing once. Sequences were derived from lymph node tissue, sampled before any cancer treatment. These receptors came from a female donor aged 60 or older with stage I lung adenocarcinoma. The CDR3 runs from the conserved cysteine through the conserved F or W. The D gene is left open where the match is weak. Clone size appears in some rows only: once, few, many, or a class for an expanded clone.

TRBV30,NA,NA,TRBJ2-5,CAWMGAQETQYF,TGTGCCTGGATGGGGGCCCAGGAGACCCAGTACTTC
TRBV4-1,NA,few,TRBJ1-1,CASSPRALNTEAFF,TGCGCCAGCAGCCCCCGGGCCTTGAACACTGAAGCTTTCTTT
TRBV6-7,TRBD1,few,TRBJ2-6,CASSYKGGPGISGANVLTF,TGTGCCAGCAGTTACAAAGGGGGCCCAGGAATCTCTGGGGCCAACGTCCTGACTTTC
TRBV28,TRBD1,once,TRBJ2-1,CASRMGAGGSYNEQFF,TGTGCCAGCAGAATGGGGGCAGGGGGCTCCTACAATGAGCAGTTCTTC
TRBV5-1,TRBD2,few,TRBJ2-5,CASSPLAGGGETQYF,TGCGCCAGCAGCCCCCTAGCGGGAGGAGGCGAGACCCAGTACTTC
TRBV18,NA,NA,TRBJ1-6,CASSRVYNSPLHF,TGTGCCAGCTCACGGGTTTATAATTCACCCCTCCACTTT
TRBV23-1,NA,few,TRBJ2-7,CASSQDRAGGEQYF,TGCGCCAGCAGCCAAGATAGAGCTGGAGGCGAGCAGTACTTC
TRBV4-1,NA,NA,TRBJ1-2,CASSQDVGGGYGYTF,TGCGCCAGCAGCCAAGATGTTGGAGGAGGCTATGGCTACACCTTC
TRBV6-8,NA,few,TRBJ1-5,CASRNPFGGDSNQPQHF,TGTGCCAGCAGAAATCCGTTCGGCGGGGATAGCAATCAGCCCCAGCATTTT
TRBV2,NA,few,TRBJ2-5,CASLPSITGTQETQYF,TGTGCCAGCTTACCGTCGATTACCGGGACACAAGAGACCCAGTACTTC
TRBV11-3,TRBD1,few,TRBJ2-5,CASSRLRGQGVQETQYF,TGTGCCAGCAGCCGGCTGCGAGGACAGGGAGTGCAAGAGACCCAGTACTTC
TRBV30,TRBD1,NA,TRBJ1-4,CAGQGRGEKLFF,TGTGCCGGACAGGGGAGGGGTGAAAAACTGTTTTTT
TRBV11-3,NA,few,TRBJ1-4,CASSFKEFTNEKLFF,TGTGCCAGCAGCTTCAAGGAGTTCACTAATGAAAAACTGTTTTTT
TRBV9,NA,NA,TRBJ1-6,CASSLRGDGDSPLHF,TGTGCCAGCAGCCTCAGGGGTGACGGGGATTCACCCCTCCACTTT
TRBV28,NA,NA,TRBJ2-3,CASSPVADSQDTQYF,TGTGCCAGCAGCCCCGTCGCGGACTCACAAGATACGCAGTATTTT
TRBV29-1,NA,once,TRBJ2-5,CSVEQGGETQYF,TGCAGCGTTGAACAAGGGGGGGAGACCCAGTACTTC
TRBV18,NA,NA,TRBJ2-7,CASSLISTYEQYF,TGTGCCAGCTCACTAATCTCAACCTACGAGCAGTACTTC
TRBV19,TRBD1,NA,TRBJ2-2,CASSSGQGAANTGELFF,TGTGCCAGTAGCTCGGGACAGGGGGCCGCGAACACCGGGGAGCTGTTTTTT
TRBV9,NA,NA,TRBJ1-3,CASSDLRSGNTIYF,TGTGCCAGCAGCGACTTAAGGTCTGGAAACACCATATATTTT
TRBV15,NA,NA,TRBJ1-5,CATSRDNRGSNQPQHF,TGTGCCACCAGCAGAGATAACCGCGGCAGCAATCAGCCCCAGCATTTT
TRBV5-1,NA,NA,TRBJ2-3,CASTFDEGTGDTQYF,TGCGCCAGCACCTTTGATGAGGGGACTGGGGATACGCAGTATTTT
TRBV18,TRBD1,once,TRBJ1-3,CASSPGQGAAGNTIYF,TGTGCCAGCTCGCCTGGACAGGGGGCAGCTGGAAACACCATATATTTT
TRBV19,NA,NA,TRBJ1-5,CASSIFSVRQGSSYSNQPQHF,TGTGCCAGTAGTATTTTTTCGGTCCGGCAGGGCTCTTCTTATAGCAATCAGCCCCAGCATTTT
TRBV6-8,TRBD1,few,TRBJ1-1,CASSDQTGHTEAFF,TGTGCCAGCAGTGACCAGACAGGGCACACTGAAGCTTTCTTT
TRBV28,NA,NA,TRBJ1-2,CASSSSSPRGGYGYTF,TGTGCCAGCAGTTCAAGCTCCCCCAGGGGAGGTTATGGCTACACCTTC
TRBV6-7,NA,few,TRBJ1-2,CASSETYREYGYTF,TGTGCCAGCAGTGAAACGTACAGGGAATATGGCTACACCTTC
TRBV30,TRBD1,NA,TRBJ2-7,CAWRAYRGTPYEQYF,TGTGCCTGGAGGGCTTACAGGGGAACTCCTTACGAGCAGTACTTC
TRBV11-3,NA,few,TRBJ2-2,CASSLSGQDTGELFF,TGTGCCAGCAGCTTAAGCGGGCAAGACACCGGGGAGCTGTTTTTT
TRBV6-8,NA,NA,TRBJ1-1,CASSYSRGATEAFF,TGTGCCAGCAGTTACTCGAGGGGGGCTACTGAAGCTTTCTTT
TRBV6-8,TRBD2,medium-sized,TRBJ2-3,CASSPGTGGRSPQYF,TGTGCCAGCAGCCCTGGGACGGGGGGGCGTAGTCCGCAGTATTTT
TRBV30,NA,few,TRBJ1-1,CAWSATGGTEAFF,TGTGCCTGGAGTGCCACCGGTGGCACTGAAGCTTTCTTT
TRBV30,NA,NA,TRBJ1-2,CAWSRDSYGYTF,TGTGCCTGGAGTCGGGACTCTTATGGCTACACCTTC
TRBV12-5,TRBD2,NA,TRBJ2-1,CASGLGLAGFSSYNEQFF,TGTGCTAGTGGTCTGGGACTAGCGGGTTTTTCCTCCTACAATGAGCAGTTCTTC
TRBV30,TRBD1,NA,TRBJ1-3,CAWKTGVGNTIYF,TGTGCCTGGAAAACAGGGGTCGGAAACACCATATATTTT
TRBV30,NA,NA,TRBJ1-1,CAWQTARGRNTEAFF,TGTGCCTGGCAAACGGCCAGGGGCAGGAACACTGAAGCTTTCTTT
TRBV28,NA,NA,TRBJ1-2,CASSFRASRLTF,TGTGCCAGCAGTTTCCGGGCTTCCCGACTCACCTTC